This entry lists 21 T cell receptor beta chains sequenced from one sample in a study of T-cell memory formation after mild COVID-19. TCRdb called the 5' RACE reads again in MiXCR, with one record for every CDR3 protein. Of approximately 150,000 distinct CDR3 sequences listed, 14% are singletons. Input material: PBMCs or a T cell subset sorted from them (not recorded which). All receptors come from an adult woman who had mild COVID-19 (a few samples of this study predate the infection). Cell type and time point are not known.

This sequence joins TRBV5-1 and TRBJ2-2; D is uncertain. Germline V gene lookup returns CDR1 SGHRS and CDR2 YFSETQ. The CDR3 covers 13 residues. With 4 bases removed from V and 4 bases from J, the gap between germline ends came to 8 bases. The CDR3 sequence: CASSPSVTGELFF. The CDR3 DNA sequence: TGCGCCAGCAGCCCGTCGGTCACCGGGGAGCTGTTTTTT.

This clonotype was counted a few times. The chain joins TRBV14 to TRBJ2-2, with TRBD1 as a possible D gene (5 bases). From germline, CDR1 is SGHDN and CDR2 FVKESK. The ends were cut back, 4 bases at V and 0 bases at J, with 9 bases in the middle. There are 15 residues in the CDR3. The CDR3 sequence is CASSLDRPNTGELFF. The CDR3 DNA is TGTGCCAGCAGCCTTGACAGACCGAACACCGGGGAGCTGTTTTTT.

CDR3 residues: CASSLVLGPTDTQYF. The CDR3 region has the DNA TGTGCCAGCAGCTTAGTATTGGGACCTACAGATACGCAGTATTTT. This chain joins TRBV11-3 and TRBJ2-3; the D gene could be TRBD1 or TRBD2 (5 bases each). V was clipped by 1 base and J by 3 bases, with 11 bases between them. Germline V lookup: CDR1 SGHNT, CDR2 YENEEA. The CDR3 is 15 residues long.

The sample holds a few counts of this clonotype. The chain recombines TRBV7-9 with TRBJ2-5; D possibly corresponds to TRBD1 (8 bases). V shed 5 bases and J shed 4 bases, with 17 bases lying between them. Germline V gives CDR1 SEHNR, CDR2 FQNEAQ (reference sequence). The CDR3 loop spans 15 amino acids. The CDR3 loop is CASSRGQGGGETQYF. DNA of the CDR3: TGTGCCAGCAGCCGCGGACAGGGCGGGGGAGAGACCCAGTACTTC.

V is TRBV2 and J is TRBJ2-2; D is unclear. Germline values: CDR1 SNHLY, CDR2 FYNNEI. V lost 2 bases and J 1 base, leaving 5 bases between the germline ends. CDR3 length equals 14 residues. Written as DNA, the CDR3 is TGTGCCAGCAGTGAATGGGGGAACACCGGGGAGCTGTTTTTT. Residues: CASSEWGNTGELFF.

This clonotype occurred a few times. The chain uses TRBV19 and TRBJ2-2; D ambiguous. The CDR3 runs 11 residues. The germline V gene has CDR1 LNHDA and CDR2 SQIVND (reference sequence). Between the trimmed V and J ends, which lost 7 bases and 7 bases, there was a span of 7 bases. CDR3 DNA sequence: TGTGCCAGTACTCTGAACGGGGAGCTGTTTTTT. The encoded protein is CASTLNGELFF.

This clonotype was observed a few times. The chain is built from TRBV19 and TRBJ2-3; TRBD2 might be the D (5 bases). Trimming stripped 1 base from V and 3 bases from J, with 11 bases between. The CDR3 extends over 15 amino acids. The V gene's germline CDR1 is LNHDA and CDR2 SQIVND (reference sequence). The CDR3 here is CASSIVSRGTDTQYF. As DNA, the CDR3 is TGTGCCAGTAGTATAGTCAGCCGGGGAACAGATACGCAGTATTTT.

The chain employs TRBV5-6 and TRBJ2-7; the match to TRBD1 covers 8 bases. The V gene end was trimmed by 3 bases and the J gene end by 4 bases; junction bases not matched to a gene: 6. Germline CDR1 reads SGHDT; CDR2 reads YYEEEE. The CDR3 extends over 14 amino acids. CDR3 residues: CASSYGQGGYEQYF. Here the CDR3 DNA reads TGTGCCAGCAGCTATGGACAGGGAGGTTACGAGCAGTACTTC.

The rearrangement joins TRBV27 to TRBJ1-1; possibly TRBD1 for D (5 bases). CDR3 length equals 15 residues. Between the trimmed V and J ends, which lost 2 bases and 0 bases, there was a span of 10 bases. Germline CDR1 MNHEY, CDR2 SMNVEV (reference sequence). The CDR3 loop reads CASSLGPGLNTEAFF. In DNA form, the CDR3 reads TGTGCCAGCAGTTTAGGACCAGGGTTGAACACTGAAGCTTTCTTT.

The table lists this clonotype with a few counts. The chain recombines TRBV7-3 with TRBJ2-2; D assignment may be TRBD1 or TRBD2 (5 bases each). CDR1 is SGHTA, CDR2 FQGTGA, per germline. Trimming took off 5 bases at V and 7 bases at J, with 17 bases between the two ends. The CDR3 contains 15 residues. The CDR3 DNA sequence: TGTGCCAGCAGCCCCTTTCACGGGGCGGGCGGGGAGCTGTTTTTT. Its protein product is CASSPFHGAGGELFF.

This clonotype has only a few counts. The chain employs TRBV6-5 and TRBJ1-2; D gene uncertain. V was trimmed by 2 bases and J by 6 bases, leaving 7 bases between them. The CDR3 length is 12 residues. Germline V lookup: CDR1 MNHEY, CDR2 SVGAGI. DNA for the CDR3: TGTGCCAGCAGTTACAAGGGAAATGGCTACACCTTC. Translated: CASSYKGNGYTF.

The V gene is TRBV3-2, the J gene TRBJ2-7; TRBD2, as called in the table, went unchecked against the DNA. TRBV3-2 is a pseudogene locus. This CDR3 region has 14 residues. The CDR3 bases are TGTGCCAGCAGCCCTTCGACTAGCAGCTACGAGCAGTACTTC. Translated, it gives CASSPSTSSYEQYF.

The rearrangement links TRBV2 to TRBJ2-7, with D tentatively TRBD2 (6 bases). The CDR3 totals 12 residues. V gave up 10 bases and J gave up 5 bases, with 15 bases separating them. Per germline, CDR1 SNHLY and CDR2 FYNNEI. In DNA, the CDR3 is TGTGCCATACCCGGGACTCACCACGAGCAGTACTTC. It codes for CAIPGTHHEQYF.

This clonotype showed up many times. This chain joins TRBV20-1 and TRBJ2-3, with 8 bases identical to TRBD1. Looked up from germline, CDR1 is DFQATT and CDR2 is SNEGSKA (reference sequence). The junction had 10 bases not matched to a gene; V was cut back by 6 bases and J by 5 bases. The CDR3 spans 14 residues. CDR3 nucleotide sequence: TGCAGTGCCCCGAGACAGGGGAGGCGAGATACGCAGTATTTT. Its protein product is CSAPRQGRRDTQYF.

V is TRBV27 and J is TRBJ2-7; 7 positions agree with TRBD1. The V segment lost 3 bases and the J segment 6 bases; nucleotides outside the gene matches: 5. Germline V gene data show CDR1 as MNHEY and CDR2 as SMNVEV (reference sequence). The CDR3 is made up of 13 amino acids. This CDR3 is CASSLTGFGEQYF. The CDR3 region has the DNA TGTGCCAGCAGTTTGACAGGGTTCGGCGAGCAGTACTTC.

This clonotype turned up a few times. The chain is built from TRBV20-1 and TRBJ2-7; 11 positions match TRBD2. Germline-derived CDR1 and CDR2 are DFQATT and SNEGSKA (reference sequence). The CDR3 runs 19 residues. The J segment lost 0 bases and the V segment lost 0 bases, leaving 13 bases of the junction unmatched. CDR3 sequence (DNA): TGCAGTGCTAGAGACCTGGGGCTAGCGGGAGGTCCTAGCTCCTACGAGCAGTACTTC. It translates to CSARDLGLAGGPSSYEQYF.

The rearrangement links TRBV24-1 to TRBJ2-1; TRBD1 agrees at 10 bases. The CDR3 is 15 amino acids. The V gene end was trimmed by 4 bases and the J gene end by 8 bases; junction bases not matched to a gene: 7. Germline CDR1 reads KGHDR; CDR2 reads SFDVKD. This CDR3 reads CATSDPAGQGDEQFF. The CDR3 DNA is TGTGCCACCAGTGACCCTGCCGGACAGGGGGATGAGCAGTTCTTC.

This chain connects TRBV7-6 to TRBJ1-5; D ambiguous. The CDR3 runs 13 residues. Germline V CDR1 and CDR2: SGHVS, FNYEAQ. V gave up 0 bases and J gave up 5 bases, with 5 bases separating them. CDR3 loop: CASSLAADQPQHF. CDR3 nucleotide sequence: TGTGCCAGCAGCTTAGCAGCAGATCAGCCCCAGCATTTT.

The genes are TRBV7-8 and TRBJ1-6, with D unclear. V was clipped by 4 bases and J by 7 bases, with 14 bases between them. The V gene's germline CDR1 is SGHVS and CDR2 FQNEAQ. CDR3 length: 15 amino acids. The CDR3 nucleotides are TGTGCCAGCAGCTCCCTTCACGGGGTAAATTCACCCCTCCACTTT. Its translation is CASSSLHGVNSPLHF.

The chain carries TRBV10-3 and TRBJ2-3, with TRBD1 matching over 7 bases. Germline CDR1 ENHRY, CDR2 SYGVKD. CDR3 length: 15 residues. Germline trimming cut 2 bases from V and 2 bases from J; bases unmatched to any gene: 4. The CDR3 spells CAISEAGTVTDTQYF. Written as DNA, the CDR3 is TGTGCCATCAGTGAGGCTGGGACAGTCACAGATACGCAGTATTTT.

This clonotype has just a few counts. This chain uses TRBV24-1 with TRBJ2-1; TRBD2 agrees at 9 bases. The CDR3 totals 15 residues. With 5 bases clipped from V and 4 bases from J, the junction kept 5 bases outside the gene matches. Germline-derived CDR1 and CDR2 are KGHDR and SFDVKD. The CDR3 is CATSVASGIYNEQFF. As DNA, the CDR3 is TGTGCCACCAGTGTAGCTAGCGGGATTTACAATGAGCAGTTCTTC.